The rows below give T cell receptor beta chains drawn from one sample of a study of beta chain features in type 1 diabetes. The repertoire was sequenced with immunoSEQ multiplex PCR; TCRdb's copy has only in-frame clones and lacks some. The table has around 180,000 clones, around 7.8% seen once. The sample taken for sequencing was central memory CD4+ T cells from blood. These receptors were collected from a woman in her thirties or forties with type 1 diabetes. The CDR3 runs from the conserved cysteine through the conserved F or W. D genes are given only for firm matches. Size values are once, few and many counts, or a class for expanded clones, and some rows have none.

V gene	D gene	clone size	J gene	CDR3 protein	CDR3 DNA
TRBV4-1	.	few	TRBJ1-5	CASSLIQGNSNQPQHF	TGCGCCAGCAGCCTGATACAGGGAAATAGCAATCAGCCCCAGCATTTT
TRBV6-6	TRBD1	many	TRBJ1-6	CASSSGTEGLHF	TGTGCCAGCAGTTCGGGGACAGAAGGCCTCCACTTT
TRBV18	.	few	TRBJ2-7	CASSYTGDSNEQYF	TGTGCCAGCTCGTATACAGGGGACTCCAACGAGCAGTACTTC
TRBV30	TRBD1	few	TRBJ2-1	CAWSALLDRAQFF	TGTGCCTGGAGTGCCCTTTTAGACAGGGCACAGTTCTTC
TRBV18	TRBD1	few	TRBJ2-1	CASSRTGSTGNEQFF	TGTGCCAGCTCACGGACAGGGAGTACAGGCAATGAGCAGTTCTTC
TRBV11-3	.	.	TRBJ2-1	CASGRSTYNEQFF	TGTGCCAGCGGGAGGAGCACGTACAATGAGCAGTTCTTC
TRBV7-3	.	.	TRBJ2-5	CASSLSVEETQYF	TGTGCCAGCAGCTTAAGCGTGGAGGAGACCCAGTACTTC
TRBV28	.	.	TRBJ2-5	CASSPHGTGAPKTQYF	TGTGCCAGCAGTCCCCACGGGACGGGAGCCCCCAAGACCCAGTACTTC
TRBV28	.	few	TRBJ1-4	CASSLGGMGQGDKLFF	TGTGCCAGCAGTTTAGGGGGGATGGGGCAGGGTGACAAACTGTTTTTT
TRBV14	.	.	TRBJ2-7	CASSLDSSSSEQYF	TGTGCCAGCAGCTTGGACTCTTCAAGTTCCGAGCAGTACTTC
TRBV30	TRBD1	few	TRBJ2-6	CAWTTGGSGANVLTF	TGTGCCTGGACAACAGGGGGCTCTGGGGCCAACGTCCTGACTTTC
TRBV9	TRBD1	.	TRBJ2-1	CASGGTGYNEQFF	TGTGCCAGCGGGGGGACAGGTTACAATGAGCAGTTCTTC
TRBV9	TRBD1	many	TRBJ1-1	CASSVLQGDTEAFF	TGTGCCAGCAGCGTTCTACAGGGGGACACTGAAGCTTTCTTT
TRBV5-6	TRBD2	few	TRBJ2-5	CASSPGTSGGETQYF	TGTGCCAGCAGCCCAGGGACTAGCGGGGGGGAGACCCAGTACTTC
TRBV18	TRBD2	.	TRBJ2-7	CASSRQTSGAYEQYF	TGTGCCAGCTCACGACAGACTAGCGGGGCCTACGAGCAGTACTTC
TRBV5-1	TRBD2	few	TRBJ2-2	CASSLGTSGRTAGELFF	TGCGCCAGCAGCTTGGGGACTAGCGGGAGGACTGCCGGGGAGCTGTTTTTT
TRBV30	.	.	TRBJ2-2	CAWSTLEELFF	TGTGCCTGGAGTACTCTAGAGGAGCTGTTTTTT
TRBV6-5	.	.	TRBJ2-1	CASSYRGDEQFF	TGTGCCAGCAGTTACAGGGGCGATGAGCAGTTCTTC
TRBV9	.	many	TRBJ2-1	CASSVGGIGSNEQFF	TGTGCCAGCAGCGTAGGAGGGATTGGTAGCAATGAGCAGTTCTTC
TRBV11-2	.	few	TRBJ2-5	CASSSTHTSGGQETQYF	TGTGCCAGCAGCTCGACACATACCTCCGGGGGTCAAGAGACCCAGTACTTC
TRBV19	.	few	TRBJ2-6	CASMGGAGSGANVLTF	TGTGCCAGTATGGGGGGGGCGGGCTCTGGGGCCAACGTCCTGACTTTC
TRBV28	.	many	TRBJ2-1	CASSLVLLAGNEQFF	TGTGCCAGCAGTTTAGTGCTCCTAGCCGGTAATGAGCAGTTCTTC
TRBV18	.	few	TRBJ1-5	CASSPGTQPQHF	TGTGCCAGCTCACCAGGGACACAGCCCCAGCATTTT
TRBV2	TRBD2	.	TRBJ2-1	CASSSRTSGLNEQFF	TGTGCCAGCAGCTCCCGGACTAGCGGCCTCAATGAGCAGTTCTTC
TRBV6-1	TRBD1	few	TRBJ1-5	CASKRGLDQPQHF	TGTGCCAGTAAGAGGGGGCTGGATCAGCCCCAGCATTTT
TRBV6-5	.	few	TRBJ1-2	CASSYSIREGYTF	TGTGCCAGCAGTTACTCGATCAGGGAAGGCTACACCTTC
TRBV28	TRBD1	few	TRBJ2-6	CASSPGDRAFSGANVLTF	TGTGCCAGCAGTCCCGGGGACAGGGCTTTCTCTGGGGCCAACGTCCTGACTTTC